The clone carrying this T cell receptor beta chain came up a few times. The data were obtained in a study of CD8 T cells in Susac syndrome. At the level of the study: About 6 sequenced Susac syndrome patients had clinically active disease, while eight were in remission.

With random hexamers, reverse transcription was performed on roughly 0.45 to 1 ug of RNA. TCRdb processed the immunoSEQ multiplex PCR reads anew with MiXCR; each CDR3 protein has one entry. Of fewer than 90,000 distinct CDR3 sequences listed, approximately 95% are singletons. With 0 bases removed from V and 3 bases from J, the gap between germline ends came to 13 bases. Germline loops: CDR1 SGHRS, CDR2 YFSETQ. The CDR3 has 16 residues. Negative isolation yielded CD8+ and CD4+ T cells; FACS enriched TEMRA cells. Sample: CD8+ T cells from PBMCs. This clonotype originated in a human donor with Susac syndrome. This sequence joins TRBV5-1 and TRBJ2-4; tentatively, D is TRBD2 (6 bases). This CDR3 is CASSLGGPGDKNIQYF. The CDR3 region has the DNA TGCGCCAGCAGCTTGGGTGGGCCGGGAGACAAAAACATTCAGTACTTC.